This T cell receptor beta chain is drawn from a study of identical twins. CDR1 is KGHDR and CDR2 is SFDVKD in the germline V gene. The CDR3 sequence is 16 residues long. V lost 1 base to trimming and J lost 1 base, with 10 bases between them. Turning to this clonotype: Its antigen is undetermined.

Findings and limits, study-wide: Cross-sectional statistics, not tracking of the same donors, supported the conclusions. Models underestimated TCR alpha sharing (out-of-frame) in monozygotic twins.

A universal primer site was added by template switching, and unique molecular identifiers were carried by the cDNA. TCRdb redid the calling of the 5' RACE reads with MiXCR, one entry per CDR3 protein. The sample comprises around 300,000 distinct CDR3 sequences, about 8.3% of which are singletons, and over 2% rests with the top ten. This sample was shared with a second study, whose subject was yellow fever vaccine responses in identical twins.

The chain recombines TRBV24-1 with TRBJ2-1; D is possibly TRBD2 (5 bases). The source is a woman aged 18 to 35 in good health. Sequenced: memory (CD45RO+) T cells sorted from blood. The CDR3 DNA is TGTGCCACCAGTGATTTAGCGGACCCTTCCTACAATGAGCAGTTCTTC. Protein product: CATSDLADPSYNEQFF.